These 13 T cell receptor beta chains were sequenced from one sample in a study of blood T cell repertoires in COVID-19. Libraries were prepared by immunoSEQ multiplex PCR; TCRdb keeps only in-frame clonotypes and omits some of them. The table has fewer than 150,000 clones, roughly 79% seen once. The sample comprised peripheral blood. These receptors all come from a man between 65 and 85 years old with acute or convalescent COVID-19.

This sequence joins TRBV6-5 and TRBJ2-6; no firm D call. Germline V gene data show CDR1 as MNHEY and CDR2 as SVGAGI. Trimming removed 10 bases at V and 0 bases at J, with 7 bases between. This CDR3 region has 13 residues. In DNA form, the CDR3 reads TGTGCCACCACGGGCTCTGGGGCCAACGTCCTGACTTTC. This codes for CATTGSGANVLTF.

This rearrangement joins TRBV7-2 to TRBJ2-7, with 10 bases identical to TRBD1. Germline V CDR1 and CDR2: SGHTA, FQGNSA. The CDR3 totals 15 residues. The V gene end was trimmed by 0 bases and the J gene end by 2 bases; junction bases not matched to a gene: 1. The CDR3 here is CASSLAGQGTYEQYF. CDR3 DNA: TGTGCCAGCAGCTTAGCGGGACAGGGGACCTACGAGCAGTACTTC.

This chain connects TRBV15 to TRBJ1-1; D is undetermined. The CDR3 runs 15 residues. From germline, CDR1 is LNHNV and CDR2 YYDKDF (reference sequence). Trimming took off 0 bases at V and 1 base at J, with 9 bases between the two ends. For the CDR3, the DNA is TGTGCCACCAGCAGAGATAACAACCAGAACACTGAAGCTTTCTTT. Translating it yields CATSRDNNQNTEAFF. Full variable domain (remainder filled in from reference TRBV15 and TRBJ1-1): DAMVIQNPRYQVTQFGKPVTLSCSQTLNHNVMYWYQQKSSQAPKLLFHYYDKDFNNEADTPDNFQSRRPNTSFCFLDIRSPGLGDTAMYLCATSRDNNQNTEAFFGQGTRLTVV.

The chain recombines TRBV7-2 with TRBJ1-2, with D tentatively TRBD1 (6 bases). This CDR3 region has 15 residues. The germline gives CDR1 SGHTA, CDR2 FQGNSA. V was trimmed by 2 bases and J by 1 base, leaving 11 bases between them. The DNA for the CDR3 is TGTGCCAGCAGCTTATCAACAGGGAATAACTATGGCTACACCTTC. Protein: CASSLSTGNNYGYTF. The full variable domain, completed using reference TRBV7-2 and TRBJ1-2, is GAGVSQSPSNKVTEKGKDVELRCDPISGHTALYWYRQSLGQGLEFLIYFQGNSAPDKSGLPSDRFSAERTGGSVSTLTIQRTQQEDSAVYLCASSLSTGNNYGYTFGSGTRLTVV.

J is TRBJ2-7 and V is TRBV5-1; the D gene is possibly TRBD1 (6 bases). With 0 bases removed from V and 4 bases from J, the gap between germline ends came to 17 bases. Germline loops: CDR1 SGHRS, CDR2 YFSETQ. The length of the CDR3 is 16 residues. Written as DNA, the CDR3 is TGCGCCAGCAGCTTGGAAGGGGGACGGAGACCTTACGAGCAGTACTTC. It encodes CASSLEGGRRPYEQYF.

In its sample, this clone was seen a few times. This chain connects TRBV14 to TRBJ1-4; the D gene is possibly TRBD1 (6 bases). The germline V and J ends were trimmed by 3 bases and 1 base, with 9 bases remaining between them. The V gene's germline CDR1 is SGHDN and CDR2 FVKESK. The CDR3 runs to 15 residues. Here the CDR3 reads CASSHWTETNEKLFF. The CDR3 DNA is TGTGCCAGCAGCCACTGGACAGAAACTAATGAAAAACTGTTTTTT.

The count of this clone is one. This sequence joins TRBV4-1 and TRBJ2-1; the match to TRBD2 covers 16 bases. The CDR3 covers 19 residues. Germline values: CDR1 MGHRA, CDR2 YSYEKL. J gave up 7 bases and V 0 bases, and 9 bases lay outside the gene matches. This CDR3 reads CASSQDAGLAGGSGNEQFF. The CDR3, as DNA: TGCGCCAGCAGCCAAGATGCGGGACTAGCGGGGGGGTCTGGGAATGAGCAGTTCTTC.

The rearrangement uses TRBV5-6 and TRBJ1-1; D perhaps matches TRBD1 (5 bases). The germline V and J ends were trimmed by 0 bases and 1 base, with 7 bases remaining between them. Germline CDR1 SGHDT, CDR2 YYEEEE. The CDR3 runs 14 residues. The chain's CDR3 is CASSLVQGNTEAFF. Written as DNA, the CDR3 is TGTGCCAGCAGCTTGGTGCAGGGGAACACTGAAGCTTTCTTT.

V gene TRBV5-6 combines with J gene TRBJ2-5; the match to TRBD1 covers 8 bases. The CDR3 loop spans 16 amino acids. Per the germline V gene, CDR1 is SGHDT and CDR2 is YYEEEE. Germline trimming cut 5 bases from V and 3 bases from J; bases unmatched to any gene: 12. CDR3 DNA sequence: TGTGCCAGCAGTCACACCACCTCGACAGGGGAAGAGACCCAGTACTTC. Translating it yields CASSHTTSTGEETQYF.

This chain joins TRBV12-5 and TRBJ1-2; no clear D. The ends were cut back, 1 base at V and 1 base at J, with 10 bases in the middle. The germline CDR1 and CDR2 sequences are LGHNT and FRNRAP. The CDR3 loop spans 15 amino acids. CDR3 residues: CASGLAAGSNYGYTF. DNA of the CDR3: TGTGCTAGTGGTTTGGCAGCGGGGAGTAACTATGGCTACACCTTC.

This rearrangement joins TRBV29-1 to TRBJ1-2; 10 bases line up with TRBD1. CDR3 length: 11 residues. Per germline, CDR1 SQVTM and CDR2 ANQGSEA. With V trimmed by 4 bases and J by 7 bases, 0 bases remained unmatched. DNA of the CDR3: TGCAGCGTTGGGACAGGGGGTGGCTACACCTTC. It is translated as CSVGTGGGYTF.

V and J are TRBV30 and TRBJ1-1, with D possibly matching TRBD1 (5 bases). Looked up from germline, CDR1 is GTSNPN and CDR2 is SVGIG (reference sequence). V was cut by 8 bases and J by 10 bases, with 17 bases left in between. The CDR3 is 11 amino acids. CDR3 protein: CARALGGSAFF. The CDR3, as DNA: TGTGCCCGCGCCCTGGGGGGATCAGCTTTCTTT.

This chain links TRBV19 with TRBJ1-2, with 7 bases lining up with TRBD1. The CDR3 spans 12 residues. Germline V CDR1 and CDR2: LNHDA, SQIVND (reference sequence). With V trimmed by 4 bases and J by 8 bases, 4 bases remained unmatched. The CDR3 is CASSTGQWGYTF. In DNA, the CDR3 is TGTGCCAGTAGTACGGGACAGTGGGGCTACACCTTC. Full variable domain (missing parts from reference TRBV19 and TRBJ1-2): DGGITQSPKYLFRKEGQNVTLSCEQNLNHDAMYWYRQDPGQGLRLIYYSQIVNDFQKGDIAEGYSVSREKKESFPLTVTSAQKNPTAFYLCASSTGQWGYTFGSGTRLTVV.